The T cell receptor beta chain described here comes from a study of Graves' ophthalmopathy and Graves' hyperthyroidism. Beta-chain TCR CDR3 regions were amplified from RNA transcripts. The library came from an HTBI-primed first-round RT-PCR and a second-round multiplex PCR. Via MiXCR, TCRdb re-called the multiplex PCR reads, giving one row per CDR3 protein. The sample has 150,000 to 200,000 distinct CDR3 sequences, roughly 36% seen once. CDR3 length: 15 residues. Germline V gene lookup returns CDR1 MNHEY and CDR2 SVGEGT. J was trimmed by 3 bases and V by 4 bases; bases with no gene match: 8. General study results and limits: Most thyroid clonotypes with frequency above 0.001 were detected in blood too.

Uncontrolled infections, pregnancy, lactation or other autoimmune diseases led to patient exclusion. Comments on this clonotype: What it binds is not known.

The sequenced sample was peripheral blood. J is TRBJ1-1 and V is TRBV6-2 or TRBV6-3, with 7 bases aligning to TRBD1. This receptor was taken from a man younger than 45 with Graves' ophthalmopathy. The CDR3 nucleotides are TGTGCCAGCAGTTTCGCGACAGGGCGGGACACTGAAGCTTTCTTT. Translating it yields CASSFATGRDTEAFF.